This T cell receptor (beta chain) was recorded in a study of blood T cells in healthy people across ages (dated by TCRdb to between 2014 and 2017). Context from the whole study: In model experiments, template switching captured roughly one uniquely barcoded TCR beta cDNA molecule for every two T cells. Age-related changes in TCR beta repertoire diversity were measured in the study by deep sequencing normalized with unique cDNA molecular identifiers. The donors were split into four age groups: young (average about 15 years), middle-aged (about 40), aged (roughly 68) and long-lived (approximately 89). Donors of different ages were randomly distributed across sequencing lanes to avoid experimental bias. Two additional independent replicas of 1 million unique cDNA reads from the same blood draw were analyzed for two donors (one aged 18 to 29 and one aged 80 or older).

The library was prepared using 5' RACE. These reads were obtained on an Illumina HiSeq 2500. A second PCR of about 7 to 12 cycles was run with a J-beta primer mix and a sample-barcoded 5' primer. Each TCR beta cDNA molecule received a unique molecular identifier from a template-switch 5' adaptor carrying 12 random nucleotides. Each sample yielded at least 3 million CDR3-containing paired-end reads. First-strand cDNA synthesis was performed from all RNA using the Mint cDNA synthesis kit, with priming by a TRBC-specific oligonucleotide. All cDNA was treated with uracil-DNA glycosylase and then went through a first 18-cycle PCR with the universal primers M1SS and BC2_uni_R. In the source study's methods: Each sample was normalized by randomly selecting 1 million high-quality reads, each carrying a distinct molecular identifier. Reads with shared molecular identifiers were discarded instead of being binned into consensus sequences. CDR3 identification, clonotype clustering and error correction used MiTCR with a Q25 quality threshold and the strictest error-elimination algorithm. Lower-bound total TCR beta diversity was estimated with a nonparametric unseen species model using Euler transformation. TCRdb took the public reads, trimmed them with fastp at Q25, ran MiXCR for clone calling and kept in-frame beta chains. CDR3 protein sequences are deduplicated, and each keeps its most common genes and DNA. These V and J calls rely on TCRdb rather than the paper's analysis. Counted in this sample were 1 million to 1.2 million distinct CDR3 sequences; 30% to 40% of them appeared once. The ten largest make up roughly 14% of the sample.

Systemically healthy Caucasian individuals from Russia, 35 to 50 in total and aged about 6 to 90 years, were included as donors. Approximately 11 milliliters of peripheral blood were drawn from each donor into EDTA-treated Vacutainer tubes. Ficoll-Paque density-gradient centrifugation was used to isolate PBMCs, with at least 7 million per sample. Total RNA was extracted from PBMCs with Trizol reagent, with at least 5.5 micrograms obtained per sample. The percentages of naive CD45RAhigh/CD27high T cells were determined by flow cytometry on a PBMC aliquot from every donor. Trimming accounts for 2 bases at V and 5 bases at J, while the number of junction bases matched to no gene is 5. CDR1 DFQATT and CDR2 SNEGSKA are derived from the germline V gene (reference sequence). The CDR3 starts with the cysteine, ends with the phenylalanine, and has 13 residues. The retained sequence is limited to the CDR3, 39 bases, with the frame set at the first base.

A remark on this clonotype: Its antigen is unknown. Per-nucleotide qualities are absent, and no much larger clonotype sits a single base away.

The study at large found these results: Estimates of total diversity based on one million sequenced T cells were regarded as lower bounds and as underestimates. Because donor CMV infection status was unknown, age-related changes in expanded clonotypes were potentially confounded. Compared with the aged group, more naive CD4+ T cells, fewer expanded clones and increased TCR diversity were shown by the long-lived group, suggesting age selection. Observed TCR beta diversity correlated strongly with the percentage of naive T cells measured by flow cytometry. As age increased, observed TCR beta diversity per million T cells dropped in a roughly linear way, and a significant reduction was already evident by age approximately 40. Because profiling used bulk unsorted PBMCs, naive and antigen-experienced compartments could not be compared conclusively.

The sequenced sample consisted of blood. This chain is built from TRBV20-1 and TRBJ2-7, with 8 bases aligning to TRBD1. The source of this sequence is a man aged 18 to 30 in good health. Here is the DNA: TGCAGTGCTAGATCAGGGGGCAGGGACGAGCAGTACTTC. This is translated as CSARSGGRDEQYF.